This TCR beta chain was recorded in a study of blood T cell repertoires in COVID-19. Study-wide context: Sources were T cells, B-cell-depleted T cells, or PBMCs; the material itself was cDNA or gDNA.

Study processing details: Reference gene primer amplification gave nucleated cell count estimates. Sequencing used immunoSEQ multiplex PCR; TCRdb keeps in-frame clones, though not all of them. D and trimming come from the DNA, and the V and J calls and clone size come from that table. Here the sample spans nearly 40,000 clones, around 80% being singletons. The sequenced sample consisted of peripheral blood. The TCR was taken from a man older than 75 with active or convalescent COVID-19.

Here the CDR3 reads CASSHGQGGQPQHF. Written as DNA, the CDR3 is TGTGCCAGCAGCCATGGACAGGGAGGTCAGCCCCAGCATTTT. J is TRBJ1-5 and V is TRBV6-2 or TRBV6-3; 8 nucleotides agree with TRBD1. V lost 6 bases to trimming and J lost 6 bases; unmatched junction nucleotides: 7. The CDR3 spans 14 residues. CDR1 MNHEY and CDR2 SVGEGT come from the germline V gene.